Each of the 28 T cell receptor beta chains below was sequenced from the same sample in a study of T cell clonality in common variable immunodeficiency. Findings of the study overall: Fewer deletions and N-nucleotide insertions were reportedly seen in common variable immunodeficiency TCR beta sequences.

No antigen is known for these receptors. Only in-frame clones appear in the TCRdb table, and some are missing; sequencing was by immunoSEQ multiplex PCR. Found here are over 4,500 clones, no singletons; the ten largest cover about 15%. The specimen was peripheral blood mononuclear cells. These TCRs come from a human donor with common variable immunodeficiency.

Ten or more counts support this clone. The read gets to within 3 residues of the CDR3 end, and the germline J gene fills in the rest. The chain uses TRBV5-4 and TRBJ2-2, with unresolved D. Germline V gene sequence: CDR1 SGHNT, CDR2 YYREEE (reference sequence). Deletions cut 3 bases from V and 3 bases from J, with 9 bases between. The CDR3 is made up of 14 amino acids. CDR3 loop: CASSSTSYTGELFF. Incomplete CDR3 DNA: TGTGCCAGCAGCTCCACATCATACACCGGGGAG. The full variable domain, completed using reference TRBV5-4 and TRBJ2-2, is ETGVTQSPTHLIKTRGQQVTLRCSSQSGHNTVSWYQQALGQGPQFIFQYYREEENGRGNFPPRFSGLQFPNYSSELNVNALELDDSALYLCASSSTSYTGELFFGEGSRLTVL.

With respect to this clone: The CDR3 end lies 3 residues beyond the end of the read and is filled in from the germline J gene. This chain links TRBV7-9 with TRBJ1-2; 8 bases are a match to TRBD1. CDR1 is SEHNR and CDR2 is FQNEAQ in the germline V gene (reference sequence). With V trimmed by 11 bases and J by 0 bases, 5 bases remained unmatched. The CDR3 length is 13 residues. CDR3 sequence: CAGRTGSNYGYTF. The covered CDR3 bases are TGTGCCGGGAGGACAGGGTCTAACTATGGC.

This clone was detected ten times or more. The CDR3 goes on 3 residues after the read ends, and that part is filled in from the germline J gene. The V call is TRBV29-1, the J call TRBJ2-1; D ambiguous. V dropped 3 bases and J dropped 6 bases, with 12 bases sitting between them. Germline V gene sequence: CDR1 SQVTM, CDR2 ANQGSEA. CDR3 length: 13 residues. The CDR3 protein is CSVDRPGLNEQFF. The CDR3 DNA, read in part, is TGCAGCGTTGACCGCCCGGGTCTCAATGAG.

This clone was seen a few times. The read ends 3 residues shy of where the CDR3 ends; the end is completed using the germline J gene. The J gene is TRBJ2-7, the V gene TRBV2, with 9 positions matching TRBD1. The CDR3 has 16 amino acids. V shed 3 bases and J 4 bases; nucleotides not matched to a gene: 10. Germline CDR1 is SNHLY and CDR2 is FYNNEI. CDR3 bases read: TGTGCCAGCAGTGATACAGGGGGCCTCGCTTTATACGAG. Residues: CASSDTGGLALYE. The complete CDR3 protein is CASSDTGGLALYEQYF. Supplemented by reference TRBV2 and TRBJ2-7, the full variable domain reads EPEVTQTPSHQVTQMGQEVILRCVPISNHLYFYWYRQILGQKVEFLVSFYNNEISEKSEIFDDQFSVERPDGSNFTLKIRSTKLEDSAMYFCASSDTGGLALYEQYFGPGTRLTVT.

This clone showed up many times. The sequenced fragment ends 3 residues before the CDR3 boundary, so the rest is inferred from the germline J gene. The gene calls are TRBV5-6 and TRBJ1-1, with unresolved D. The CDR3 is made up of 13 amino acids. Per the germline V gene, CDR1 is SGHDT and CDR2 is YYEEEE. V was cut by 1 base and J by 3 bases, with 7 bases left in between. The CDR3 here is CASSLNIYTEAFF. The sequenced part of the CDR3 DNA is TGTGCCAGCAGCTTGAATATATACACTGAA.

This clone has just a few counts. The sequenced fragment ends 3 residues before the CDR3 boundary, so the rest is inferred from the germline J gene. J is TRBJ1-3 and V is TRBV19; no clear D gene. CDR1 and CDR2 from the germline V gene are LNHDA and SQIVND (reference sequence). The CDR3 totals 14 residues. V lost 10 bases to trimming and J lost 0 bases, with 13 bases between them. The DNA read from the CDR3 is TGTGCCACGTCAGGTTATAGCTCTGGAAACACC. Translating it yields CATSGYSSGNT. The entire CDR3 is CATSGYSSGNTIYF.

This clone came up a few times. Coverage ceases 3 residues before the CDR3 finishes, and the germline J gene fills in the end. The chain couples TRBV20-1 to TRBJ2-7; tentative D call: TRBD1 (6 bases). The ends were cut back, 0 bases at V and 1 base at J, with 10 bases in the middle. Germline CDR1 is DFQATT and CDR2 is SNEGSKA (reference sequence). The length of the CDR3 is 14 residues. This CDR3 is CSARDDRTSYEQYF. The CDR3 DNA, read in part, is TGCAGTGCTAGAGATGACAGGACTTCCTACGAG.

On this clone: From the germline J gene comes the end of the CDR3, since the read stops 3 residues before it. The genes are TRBV18 and TRBJ2-5, with 8 bases matching TRBD2. V lost 4 bases and J lost 7; bases outside the gene matches: 8. The CDR3 is 14 residues long. The germline V gene encodes CDR1 KGHSH and CDR2 LQKENI. CDR3 DNA (partial): TGTGCCAGCTCACAAACGCCAGCGGGAGCGACC. Translation gives CASSQTPAGAT. The whole CDR3 protein reads CASSQTPAGATQYF.

About this clone: With the read ending 3 residues before the CDR3 end, the germline J gene is used to fill in that end. V and J are TRBV18 and TRBJ2-7; possibly TRBD1 for D (5 bases). This CDR3 spans 14 amino acids. Germline assignment: CDR1 KGHSH and CDR2 LQKENI. V was trimmed by 6 bases and J by 1 base, leaving 13 bases between them. The part of the CDR3 DNA that was read is TGTGCCAGCTCTCCCTCTGCAGGGTCCTACGAG. Its protein is CASSPSAGSYE. The CDR3 reads in full as CASSPSAGSYEQYF. The variable domain in full, completed from reference TRBV18 and TRBJ2-7, reads NAGVMQNPRHLVRRRGQEARLRCSPMKGHSHVYWYRQLPEEGLKFMVYLQKENIIDESGMPKERFSAEFPKEGPSILRIQQVVRGDSAAYFCASSPSAGSYEQYFGPGTRLTVT.

For this clone: The read finishes 3 residues shy of the CDR3 end, and the germline J gene is used to complete it. The V and J genes are TRBV6-2 or TRBV6-3 and TRBJ2-1, with 12 bases that match TRBD2. The germline V gene encodes CDR1 MNHEY and CDR2 SVGEGT. V shed 10 bases and J 4 bases; nucleotides not matched to a gene: 14. The CDR3 has 17 amino acids. CDR3 bases read: TGTGCCAACAGCCTCACTAGCGGGGGGCCCCCTTACAATGAG. Protein sequence: CANSLTSGGPPYNE. The entire CDR3 is CANSLTSGGPPYNEQFF.

This clone was picked up a small number of times. The DNA ends 3 residues before the CDR3 does, and the rest of the CDR3 is filled in from the germline J gene. The rearrangement links TRBV11-2 to TRBJ1-6; D is ambiguous. The CDR3 totals 14 residues. Per the germline V gene, CDR1 is SGHAT and CDR2 is FQNNGV. V was cut by 1 base and J by 8 bases, with 9 bases left in between. CDR3 loop: CASSLVGWDSPLHF. The CDR3 DNA, read in part, is TGTGCCAGCAGCTTAGTCGGGTGGGATTCACCC.

In its sample, this clone was seen many times. CDR3 residues: CSATAGTGNQPQHF. The CDR3 DNA, read in part, is TGCAGTGCCACCGCCGGGACAGGTAATCAGCCC. The rearrangement uses TRBV20-1 and TRBJ1-5; 8 bases map to TRBD1. Read sequence stops 3 residues before the CDR3 end, and the germline J gene provides the missing end. Trimming took 6 bases from V and 4 from J; bases not matched to a gene: 8. CDR3 length equals 14 residues. From germline, CDR1 is DFQATT and CDR2 SNEGSKA (reference sequence).

To note about this clone: The CDR3 is cut off 3 residues early in the read; its end comes from the germline J gene. V and J are TRBV2 and TRBJ2-1; 7 bases align to TRBD1. The CDR3 contains 15 residues. Germline CDR1 reads SNHLY; CDR2 reads FYNNEI. V trimming: 1 base; J trimming: 4 bases; junction bases outside the gene matches: 4. This CDR3 reads CASSEVQGVYNEQFF. The sequenced CDR3 bases are TGTGCCAGCAGTGAAGTGCAGGGGGTTTACAATGAG.

This clone occurred many times. With the read ending 3 residues before the CDR3 end, the germline J gene is used to fill in that end. The chain carries TRBV5-5 and TRBJ1-4; 9 positions agree with TRBD1. Per germline, CDR1 SGHKS and CDR2 YYEKEE (reference sequence). The J segment lost 8 bases and the V segment lost 2 bases, leaving 7 bases of the junction unmatched. The length of the CDR3 is 15 residues. This CDR3 reads CASSFRDRDSEKLFF. CDR3 DNA (partial): TGTGCCAGCAGCTTCCGGGACAGGGATTCGGAAAAA.

In its sample, this clone is medium-sized (0.01 to 0.1%). The CDR3 end falls 3 residues outside the read, so it is completed with the germline J gene. The V call is TRBV29-1, the J call TRBJ2-5; 7 bases align to TRBD2. This CDR3 has 12 residues. V was clipped by 4 bases and J by 4 bases; unmatched bases: 3. Germline-derived CDR1 and CDR2 are SQVTM and ANQGSEA. CDR3 in amino acids: CSVGASGETQYF. The covered CDR3 bases are TGCAGCGTTGGGGCTAGCGGAGAGACC.

To note about this clone: The read ends 3 residues shy of where the CDR3 ends; the end is completed using the germline J gene. Other DNA sequences in this specimen translate into the identical CDR3. The V gene is TRBV7-2, the J gene TRBJ2-1; TRBD2 agrees at 9 bases. Germline trimming cut 2 bases from V and 2 bases from J; bases unmatched to any gene: 1. CDR3 length: 15 residues. Germline CDR1 reads SGHTA; CDR2 reads FQGNSA. CDR3 loop: CASSLTSGPYNEQFF. The CDR3 bases that were read are TGTGCCAGCAGCTTAACTAGCGGGCCCTACAATGAG.

Many counts were recorded for this clone. From the germline J gene comes the end of the CDR3, since the read stops 3 residues before it. The J gene is TRBJ2-1, the V gene TRBV27, with 8 bases aligning to TRBD2. V dropped 5 bases and J dropped 8; count of bases not matched to a gene: 17. The CDR3 has 17 residues. Germline V gene sequence: CDR1 MNHEY, CDR2 SMNVEV (reference sequence). The covered CDR3 bases are TGTGCCAGCAGTCCACTATTCGGCGGGGGGCCGAGGGATGAG. Translated: CASSPLFGGGPRDE. The whole CDR3 sequence reads CASSPLFGGGPRDEQFF.

This clone appeared a few times. The read gets to within 3 residues of the CDR3 end, and the germline J gene fills in the rest. The chain recombines TRBV5-1 with TRBJ2-1, with D perhaps matching TRBD2 (5 bases). Germline CDR1 is SGHRS and CDR2 is YFSETQ. Trimming removed 6 bases from V and 2 bases from J, with 9 bases in between. CDR3 length equals 13 residues. This chain's CDR3 is CASNSGTYNEQFF. Partial CDR3 DNA: TGCGCCAGCAACAGCGGAACCTACAATGAG.

On this clone: The CDR3 is cut off 3 residues early in the read; its end comes from the germline J gene. The gene calls are TRBV7-2 and TRBJ1-2, with 9 bases that match TRBD1. The CDR3 runs to 13 residues. The V gene's germline CDR1 is SGHTA and CDR2 FQGNSA. The V gene end was trimmed by 6 bases and the J gene end by 5 bases; junction bases not matched to a gene: 4. The DNA read from the CDR3 is TGTGCCAGCAGGGGACAGGGATTATATGGC. As protein: CASRGQGLYG. The CDR3, in full, reads CASRGQGLYGYTF.

This clone was recorded a few times. The read halts 3 residues ahead of the CDR3 end, with the missing end drawn from the germline J gene. The chain recombines TRBV19 with TRBJ2-7; D is uncertain. This CDR3 region has 14 residues. Deletions cut 5 bases from V and 5 bases from J, with 16 bases between. The germline gives CDR1 LNHDA, CDR2 SQIVND (reference sequence). CDR3 in amino acids: CASSQTARVNEQYF. The covered CDR3 bases are TGTGCCAGTAGTCAAACAGCTCGCGTGAACGAG.

This clone was detected many times. The read comes to an end 3 residues before the CDR3 does, leaving the germline J gene to fill in the end. The genes are TRBV19 and TRBJ2-7, with 8 bases identical to TRBD1. The CDR3 length is 17 residues. Per the germline V gene, CDR1 is LNHDA and CDR2 is SQIVND (reference sequence). The J segment lost 0 bases and the V segment lost 5 bases, leaving 12 bases of the junction unmatched. CDR3 DNA, as far as it was read: TGTGCCAGTAGTCTCATGTATGCAGGGGGCCTCTCCTACGAG. Protein: CASSLMYAGGLSYE. In full, the CDR3 reads CASSLMYAGGLSYEQYF.

The CDR3 bases that were read are TGTGCCAGCACCCCGGGACTAGCGGGAAGCTCCTACAATGAG. It encodes CASTPGLAGSSYNE. The CDR3 as a whole reads CASTPGLAGSSYNEQFF. V and J are TRBV6-2 or TRBV6-3 and TRBJ2-1; 13 bases fit TRBD2. The read halts 3 residues ahead of the CDR3 end, with the missing end drawn from the germline J gene. Germline values: CDR1 MNHEY, CDR2 SVGEGT. Germline trimming cut 7 bases from V and 0 bases from J; bases unmatched to any gene: 6. There are 17 residues in the CDR3.

Details on this clone: Read data end 3 residues before the CDR3 end; the end is taken from the germline J gene. The rearrangement joins TRBV6-2 or TRBV6-3 to TRBJ1-6, with D perhaps TRBD1 (6 bases). The germline gives CDR1 MNHEY, CDR2 SVGEGT. The CDR3 is 13 residues long. Trimming removed 7 bases from V and 4 bases from J, with 8 bases in between. The CDR3 here is CASTGQYNSPLHF. CDR3 DNA, as far as it was read: TGTGCCAGCACTGGACAGTATAATTCACCC.

In its sample, this clone was seen many times. The read gets to within 3 residues of the CDR3 end, and the germline J gene fills in the rest. The chain joins TRBV5-1 to TRBJ2-2; the D is unclear. In germline, CDR1 is SGHRS, CDR2 YFSETQ. V was cut by 5 bases and J by 1 base, with 6 bases left in between. The CDR3 sequence is 13 residues long. The CDR3 sequence: CASRQVNTGELFF. The DNA read from the CDR3 is TGCGCCAGCAGGCAGGTGAACACCGGGGAG.

As for this clone: The CDR3 end is not reached by the read, which stops 3 residues before it; the germline J gene fills it in. This sequence joins TRBV6-2 or TRBV6-3 and TRBJ2-7, with a tentative D call TRBD1 (5 bases). This CDR3 contains 13 residues. V was trimmed by 5 bases and J by 3 bases, leaving 11 bases between them. Germline V CDR1 and CDR2: MNHEY, SVGEGT. CDR3 bases read: TGTGCCAGCAGTCTCAGGGATGGCTACGAG. Protein sequence: CASSLRDGYE. Given in full, the CDR3 is CASSLRDGYEQYF.

As concerns this clone: The read falls 3 residues short of the CDR3 end, and the missing part is taken from the germline J gene. J is TRBJ2-5 and V is TRBV20-1; 14 nucleotides align to TRBD2. V was clipped by 0 bases and J by 5 bases; unmatched bases: 11. The CDR3 is made up of 18 amino acids. CDR1 DFQATT and CDR2 SNEGSKA come from the germline V gene (reference sequence). CDR3 sequence reads: CSARDGTSGSRGSETQYF. The covered CDR3 bases are TGCAGTGCTAGAGATGGGACTAGCGGGAGTAGAGGGAGTGAGACC.

The sequenced part of the CDR3 DNA is TGTGCCAGTACGGACGGTGCAGGGTATGGC. The encoded protein is CASTDGAGYG. The full CDR3 reads CASTDGAGYGYTF. The genes are TRBV2 and TRBJ1-2, with a possible D match to TRBD1 (5 bases). The sequenced fragment ends 3 residues before the CDR3 boundary, so the rest is inferred from the germline J gene. CDR1 is SNHLY and CDR2 is FYNNEI in the germline V gene. V gave up 9 bases and J gave up 5 bases, with 16 bases separating them. This CDR3 is 13 amino acids long.

As concerns this clone: The read ends 3 residues early relative to the CDR3; the germline J gene fills the gap. The V call is TRBV7-2, the J call TRBJ2-1, with 12 bases that match TRBD2. With 5 bases clipped from V and 5 bases from J, the junction kept 4 bases outside the gene matches. CDR3 size: 15 residues. Germline loops: CDR1 SGHTA, CDR2 FQGNSA. The CDR3 protein is CASSATSGRHNEQFF. CDR3 DNA, as far as it was read: TGTGCCAGCAGCGCCACTAGCGGGAGGCACAATGAG.